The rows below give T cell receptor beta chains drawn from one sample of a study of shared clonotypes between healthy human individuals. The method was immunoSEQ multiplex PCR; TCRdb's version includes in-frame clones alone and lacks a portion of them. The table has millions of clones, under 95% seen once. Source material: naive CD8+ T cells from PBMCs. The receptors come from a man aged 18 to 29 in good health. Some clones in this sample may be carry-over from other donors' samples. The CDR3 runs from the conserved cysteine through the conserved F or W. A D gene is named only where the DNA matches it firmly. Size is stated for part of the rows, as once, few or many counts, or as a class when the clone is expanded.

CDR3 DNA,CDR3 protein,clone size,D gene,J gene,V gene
TGTGCCAGCAGCTTAGCCCGGGCTAGCGGGAGGGCCTACAATGAGCAGTTCTTC,CASSLARASGRAYNEQFF,NA,TRBD2,TRBJ2-1,TRBV11-1
TGTGCCAGCAGCATTACAGGTGGTCGGAACACTGAAGCTTTCTTT,CASSITGGRNTEAFF,NA,NA,TRBJ1-1,TRBV9
TGTGCCAGCAGCTTGGTTGCAGTCAACAATGAGCAGTTCTTC,CASSLVAVNNEQFF,once,NA,TRBJ2-1,TRBV7-9
TGTGCCAGTAGTATCAAGGACGGGGGGGGCTACGAGCAGTACTTC,CASSIKDGGGYEQYF,NA,TRBD2,TRBJ2-7,TRBV19
TGCGCCAGCAGCCCTTACCGACCGGGACTAGCGGGAGCCGGGGAGCTGTTTTTT,CASSPYRPGLAGAGELFF,NA,TRBD2,TRBJ2-2,TRBV4-3
TGTGCCAGCAGCCCCAAGACAGGGAGGAACTATGGCTACACCTTC,CASSPKTGRNYGYTF,NA,TRBD1,TRBJ1-2,TRBV27
TGTGCCAGCAGCCCAGGACTAGCAGGATCCTACGAGCAGTACTTC,CASSPGLAGSYEQYF,few,TRBD2,TRBJ2-7,TRBV13
TGTGCCAGCAGCTTGGGCGGGAACACTGAAGCTTTCTTT,CASSLGGNTEAFF,NA,NA,TRBJ1-1,TRBV5-8
TGTGCCTGGAGTGTACGGGGGAGCACTGAAGCTTTCTTT,CAWSVRGSTEAFF,few,NA,TRBJ1-1,TRBV30
TGTGCCAGCAGTGCGGACAGGTACTCTGGAAACACCATATATTTT,CASSADRYSGNTIYF,NA,TRBD1,TRBJ1-3,TRBV2
TGTGCCAGCAGCATAAACTACAGGGGGGGGAACACTGAAGCTTTCTTT,CASSINYRGGNTEAFF,NA,TRBD1,TRBJ1-1,TRBV5-8
TGTGCCAGCAGTCCCTTAGGCGGGAGCACAGATACGCAGTATTTT,CASSPLGGSTDTQYF,NA,NA,TRBJ2-3,TRBV27
TGTGCCAGCAGTGAAGGGAGGGGTCGGGGCAATCAGCCCCAGCATTTT,CASSEGRGRGNQPQHF,NA,NA,TRBJ1-5,TRBV2
TGTGCCAGCAGTTGGGCAGGGGGCCGAGCAGATACGCAGTATTTT,CASSWAGGRADTQYF,NA,TRBD1,TRBJ2-3,TRBV27
TGTGCCAGCAGCGCTGACTCCTACGAGCAGTACTTC,CASSADSYEQYF,NA,NA,TRBJ2-7,TRBV9
TGTGCCAGCAGCTCGGGACACGGCGGATATGGCTACACCTTC,CASSSGHGGYGYTF,NA,NA,TRBJ1-2,TRBV7-9
TGTGCCAGCAGCTTGACAGGTTTTATCTCTGAGCAGTTCTTC,CASSLTGFISEQFF,NA,NA,TRBJ2-1,TRBV11-2
TGTGCCAGTAGGGGGACGGTCACCGGGGAGCTGTTTTTT,CASRGTVTGELFF,NA,NA,TRBJ2-2,TRBV19
TGCGCCAGCATGGGGGGCGTAAACACTGAAGCTTTCTTT,CASMGGVNTEAFF,NA,NA,TRBJ1-1,TRBV5-1
TGTGCCAGCAGCTTAGGTTTCTACACCGGGGAGCTGTTTTTT,CASSLGFYTGELFF,NA,NA,TRBJ2-2,TRBV7-9
TGTGCCAGTAGTATTGGGCCGAACACTGAAGCTTTCTTT,CASSIGPNTEAFF,NA,NA,TRBJ1-1,TRBV19
TGTGCCAGCAGCGTATCAGGGGCTGGAAACACCATATATTTT,CASSVSGAGNTIYF,NA,NA,TRBJ1-3,TRBV9
TGTGCCAGCAGTTTCCGACAGGGTCGAGACGAGCAGTACTTC,CASSFRQGRDEQYF,NA,TRBD1,TRBJ2-7,TRBV28
TGTGCCAGCAGCTTTGACAGGGAAGACTACGAGCAGTACTTC,CASSFDREDYEQYF,NA,TRBD1,TRBJ2-7,TRBV11-1
TGCGCCAGCAGCCAAGGTTTGACGGGGACGAATGGCTACACCTTC,CASSQGLTGTNGYTF,NA,NA,TRBJ1-2,TRBV4-3
TGTGCCAGCAGCGCCGCCGGGGACAAGTTCTACGAGCAGTACTTC,CASSAAGDKFYEQYF,NA,NA,TRBJ2-7,TRBV7-9
TGTGCCAGCAGTCCCGAGTGGACAGCCGATTGGAACGGGGTGACAGATACGCAGTATTTT,CASSPEWTADWNGVTDTQYF,NA,NA,TRBJ2-3,TRBV28
TGTGCCAGCAGCGTAGGAGGGGCAGGGGTCTACGAGCAGTACTTC,CASSVGGAGVYEQYF,once,NA,TRBJ2-7,TRBV9
TGTGCCAGTCATTGGGGACGGAGTCCCCAAAATGCCAAGTCCTACAATGAGCAGTTCTTC,CASHWGRSPQNAKSYNEQFF,NA,NA,TRBJ2-1,TRBV19
TGTGCCAGCACGATTGGAGGCTCCTACAATGAGCAGTTCTTC,CASTIGGSYNEQFF,NA,NA,TRBJ2-1,TRBV27
TGTGCCAGCAGTCCTAGCGCCTACAATGAGCAGTTCTTC,CASSPSAYNEQFF,NA,NA,TRBJ2-1,TRBV27
TGTGCCAGCACCCCCGCGGGAGAAACATACAATGAGCAGTTCTTC,CASTPAGETYNEQFF,NA,TRBD2,TRBJ2-1,TRBV6-5
TGCGCCAGCAGCCAAGATATAGCGTGGGGAGAGACCCAGTACTTC,CASSQDIAWGETQYF,NA,NA,TRBJ2-5,TRBV4-3
TGTGCCAGCAGCTCTAGATTTACAGGACTCTCCTACGAGCAGTACTTC,CASSSRFTGLSYEQYF,NA,NA,TRBJ2-7,TRBV7-9
TGTGCCAGCTCACCACGGGATAGGGTTAGCAATCAGCCCCAGCATTTT,CASSPRDRVSNQPQHF,NA,NA,TRBJ1-5,TRBV18
TGCAGCGTTGAAGATAGCGGGACTAACTCCTACGAGCAGTACTTC,CSVEDSGTNSYEQYF,NA,TRBD2,TRBJ2-7,TRBV29-1
TGTGCCAGCAGTTTCTTGGGGAATTACGAGCAGTACTTC,CASSFLGNYEQYF,NA,NA,TRBJ2-7,TRBV28